This T cell receptor beta chain appears in the sequencing data of a study of human T cells and chemical hapten exposure. Time point specified: patch test 1, 2 weeks after DPC sensitization. Treatment denoted: therapeutic diphenylcyclopropenone sensitization with weekly scalp DPC. Unfractionated whole blood served as the source for total RNA extraction. One entry per CDR3 protein results from TCRdb running MiXCR on the RACE reads. The profile shows about 90,000 distinct CDR3 sequences, approximately 10% of them singletons. The germline V gene encodes CDR1 KGHSH and CDR2 LQKENI. The CDR3 has 15 residues. V was clipped by 3 bases and J by 2 bases; unmatched bases: 6. Points from the study as a whole: Significantly more large CDR3 similarity clusters arose among expanded TCRs than among controls. DPC sensitization did not alter TCRs above 1 in 1000 frequency.

A note on this clonotype: Its matching antigen is unknown.

This material consisted of whole blood, taken in connection with sensitization to the hapten diphenylcyclopropenone (DPC). The chain has TRBV18 and TRBJ2-7; the match to TRBD1 covers 8 bases. The sequence was collected from a man in his forties or fifties with alopecia areata. Some clones in this sample may be carry-over from other donors' samples. For the CDR3, the DNA is TGTGCCAGCTCACCTCGGACAGGGTCCCCCTACGAGCAGTACGTC. Its translation is CASSPRTGSPYEQYV.